Listed below are T cell receptor beta chains from one sample, sequenced in a study of T cells in Graves' hyperthyroidism and ophthalmopathy. TCRdb used MiXCR to reprocess the multiplex PCR reads, holding one entry per CDR3 protein. The data contain a few hundred thousand distinct CDR3 sequences, 15% to 20% of them singletons. The material sequenced was blood. Receptors originate from a woman in her late teens or twenties with Graves' hyperthyroidism. The CDR3 runs from the conserved cysteine through the conserved F or W. Each record gives: clone size, D gene, J gene, V gene, CDR3 protein, CDR3 DNA. A D gene is named only where the DNA matches it firmly. Only some rows state a clone size, as once, few, many or a class for expanded clones.

>many|TRBD1|TRBJ2-5|TRBV3-1
CASTSALGTEQETQYF
TGTGCCAGCACCTCAGCCCTGGGGACAGAGCAAGAGACCCAGTACTTC
>many|.|TRBJ2-5|TRBV7-2
CASSPFASLETQYF
TGTGCCAGCAGCCCGTTCGCTAGCCTAGAGACCCAGTACTTC
>.|.|TRBJ2-7|TRBV6-5
CASSFNGVEQYF
TGTGCCAGCAGTTTTAATGGGGTCGAGCAGTACTTC
>many|TRBD1|TRBJ2-7|TRBV13
CASRTGTHEQYF
TGTGCCAGCAGGACAGGGACCCACGAGCAGTACTTC
>many|.|TRBJ1-2|TRBV7-9
CASKEQGDYGYTF
TGTGCCAGCAAGGAACAGGGAGACTATGGCTACACCTTC
>many|.|TRBJ2-5|TRBV11-2
CASSAVGQQETQYF
TGTGCCAGCAGCGCTGTCGGGCAGCAAGAGACCCAGTACTTC
>many|.|TRBJ1-1|TRBV19
CASRKGFENTEAFF
TGTGCCAGTAGGAAAGGGTTCGAGAACACTGAAGCTTTCTTT
>many|.|TRBJ2-5|TRBV20-1
CSARELRRKETQYF
TGCAGTGCTAGAGAACTGAGGCGGAAAGAGACCCAGTACTTC
>many|.|TRBJ2-7|TRBV5-1
CASRRSALPSNRGTDPYEQYF
TGCGCCAGCAGACGTTCCGCACTCCCTTCTAACCGGGGGACAGATCCGTACGAGCAGTACTTC
>once|.|TRBJ1-1|TRBV27
CASSLFVVTDSGTEAFF
TGTGCCAGCAGTTTATTCGTCGTGACGGACAGTGGGACTGAAGCTTTCTTT
>few|.|TRBJ2-7|TRBV7-2
CASSLMGLLYYEQYF
TGTGCCAGCAGCTTGATGGGACTTCTATATTACGAGCAGTACTTC
>few|.|TRBJ1-2|TRBV4-1
CASSQDYREPNYGYTF
TGCGCCAGCAGCCAAGATTACCGGGAACCTAACTATGGCTACACCTTC
>few|TRBD2|TRBJ2-3|TRBV3-1
CASSQVRAGGKDTQYF
TGTGCCAGCAGCCAAGTAAGAGCGGGGGGCAAAGATACGCAGTATTTT
>many|.|TRBJ2-3|TRBV7-2
CASSLFTDTQYF
TGTGCCAGCAGCTTATTCACAGATACGCAGTATTTT
>many|.|TRBJ1-2|TRBV12-3/TRBV12-4
CASSFGRYGYTF
TGTGCCAGCAGTTTCGGGAGGTATGGCTACACCTTC
>many|TRBD1|TRBJ1-3|TRBV7-2
CASSLYSGTGAGNTIYF
TGTGCCAGCAGCTTATACTCCGGGACAGGCGCCGGAAACACCATATATTTT
>.|.|TRBJ2-7|TRBV6-1
CATYYSPERGEQYF
TGTGCCACCTACTACAGTCCGGAACGGGGAGAGCAGTACTTC
>many|TRBD1|TRBJ1-1|TRBV20-1
CSAKFTRRGRGDTEAFF
TGCAGTGCTAAATTCACCCGTAGGGGGCGCGGGGACACTGAAGCTTTCTTT
>.|TRBD2|TRBJ2-7|TRBV7-3
CASSLLAGVGEQYF
TGTGCCAGCAGCTTACTAGCGGGAGTGGGCGAGCAGTACTTC
>.|.|TRBJ1-5|TRBV6-5
CASIYGINQPQHF
TGTGCCAGCATTTACGGAATAAATCAGCCCCAGCATTTT
>many|TRBD1|TRBJ1-3|TRBV7-9
CASSRGGGGNTIYF
TGTGCCAGCAGCAGAGGGGGCGGTGGAAACACCATATATTTT
>few|TRBD1|TRBJ2-7|TRBV18
CASSDGTDYEQYF
TGTGCCAGCTCCGACGGGACAGACTACGAGCAGTACTTC
>.|TRBD2|TRBJ2-7|TRBV28
CASRKLAGGSYEQYF
TGTGCCAGCAGAAAACTAGCGGGAGGGTCCTACGAGCAGTACTTC
>.|TRBD2|TRBJ2-5|TRBV6-5
CASSYPTSRGQETQYF
TGTGCCAGCAGTTACCCGACTAGCCGGGGCCAAGAGACCCAGTACTTC
>many|.|TRBJ2-5|TRBV24-1
CATSDPPTETQYF
TGTGCCACCAGTGATCCCCCTACGGAGACCCAGTACTTC